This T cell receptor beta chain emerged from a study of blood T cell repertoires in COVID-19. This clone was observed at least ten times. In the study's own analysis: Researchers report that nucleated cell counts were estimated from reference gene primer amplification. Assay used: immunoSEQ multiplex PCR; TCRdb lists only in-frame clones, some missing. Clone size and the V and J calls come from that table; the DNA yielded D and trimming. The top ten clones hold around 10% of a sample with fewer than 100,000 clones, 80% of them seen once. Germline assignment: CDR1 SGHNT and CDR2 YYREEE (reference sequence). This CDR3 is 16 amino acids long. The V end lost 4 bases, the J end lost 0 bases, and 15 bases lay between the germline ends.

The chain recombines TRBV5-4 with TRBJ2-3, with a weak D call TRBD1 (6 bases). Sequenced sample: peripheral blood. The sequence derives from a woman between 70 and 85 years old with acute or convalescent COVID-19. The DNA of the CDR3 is TGTGCCAGCAGCATCACAGGGATTAGAAGCACAGATACGCAGTATTTT. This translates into CASSITGIRSTDTQYF.